A selection of T cell receptor beta chains follows, all from one sample in a study of T cells in Graves' hyperthyroidism and ophthalmopathy. TCRdb itself ran the multiplex PCR reads through MiXCR, one entry per CDR3 protein. The sample has hundreds of thousands of distinct CDR3 sequences, about 14% seen once; the top ten hold roughly 10%. The sequenced sample was blood. The receptors were gathered from a woman younger than 30 with Graves' hyperthyroidism. Both conserved end residues are part of each CDR3. Fields, in order: clone size, J gene, D gene, V gene, CDR3 protein, CDR3 DNA. A D gene is named only where the DNA matches it firmly. Clone size, where shown, is once, few, many, or a class for clones that have expanded.

many,TRBJ2-1,TRBD1,TRBV15,CATSGTGGDNNEQFF,TGTGCCACCAGCGGTACAGGGGGCGACAACAATGAGCAGTTCTTC
many,TRBJ2-4,.,TRBV7-9,CASSSSAKNIQYF,TGTGCCAGCAGCTCGTCCGCCAAAAACATTCAGTACTTC
many,TRBJ2-7,TRBD1,TRBV2,CASSPYRGAYEQYF,TGTGCCAGCAGTCCCTACAGGGGCGCCTACGAGCAGTACTTC
.,TRBJ2-2,.,TRBV19,CASSIVGATGVTGELFF,TGTGCCAGTAGTATAGTGGGGGCGACGGGGGTTACCGGGGAGCTGTTTTTT
.,TRBJ2-7,.,TRBV29-1,CSVVTDPYEQYF,TGCAGCGTTGTGACAGATCCCTACGAGCAGTACTTC
few,TRBJ1-1,TRBD1,TRBV7-2,CASSFSGTVAEAFF,TGTGCCAGCAGCTTTTCCGGGACAGTCGCTGAAGCTTTCTTT
many,TRBJ2-7,.,TRBV6-6,CASSYSPRGYEQYF,TGTGCCAGCAGTTACTCACCAAGGGGGTACGAGCAGTACTTC
few,TRBJ2-3,.,TRBV4-1,CASSQGVTTDTQYF,TGCGCCAGCAGCCAAGGAGTGACTACAGATACGCAGTATTTT
.,TRBJ1-6,.,TRBV20-1,CSAGHRNTNSPLHF,TGCAGTGCTGGGCACAGAAATACGAATTCACCCCTCCACTTT
.,TRBJ1-2,.,TRBV25-1,CASSEYRQPDGYTF,TGTGCCAGCAGTGAATATCGGCAGCCCGATGGCTACACCTTC
many,TRBJ2-7,TRBD1,TRBV3-1,CASSRGQGASEQYF,TGTGCCAGCAGCCGTGGACAGGGGGCGAGCGAGCAGTACTTC
many,TRBJ2-1,TRBD2,TRBV3-1,CASSQDMAGDYNEQFF,TGTGCCAGCAGCCAAGATATGGCGGGGGACTACAATGAGCAGTTCTTC
.,TRBJ2-1,TRBD1,TRBV14,CASSQRQGAAYNEQFF,TGTGCCAGCAGCCAACGTCAGGGGGCCGCCTACAATGAGCAGTTCTTC
many,TRBJ2-1,TRBD1,TRBV24-1,CATSDPTGDLYNEQFF,TGTGCCACCAGTGATCCTACAGGGGACCTCTACAATGAGCAGTTCTTC
.,TRBJ1-6,TRBD1,TRBV6-1,CASGTGASYNSPLHF,TGTGCCAGCGGGACAGGGGCGTCCTATAATTCACCCCTCCACTTT
many,TRBJ1-5,TRBD1,TRBV28,CASSPRTGGSRQPQHF,TGTGCCAGCAGTCCGCGGACAGGGGGCTCTCGTCAGCCCCAGCATTTT
many,TRBJ1-5,.,TRBV11-2,CASSGSIEGNQPQHF,TGTGCCAGCAGCGGATCGATCGAAGGCAATCAGCCCCAGCATTTT
.,TRBJ2-1,.,TRBV29-1,CSVEGGIYEQFF,TGCAGCGTTGAAGGGGGCATCTATGAGCAGTTCTTC
few,TRBJ1-1,TRBD1,TRBV19,CASRGTGWVEAFF,TGTGCCAGTAGGGGGACAGGGTGGGTCGAAGCTTTCTTT
many,TRBJ2-5,TRBD1,TRBV7-9,CASSLVGVRGPETQYF,TGTGCCAGCAGCTTGGTCGGCGTCAGGGGGCCAGAGACCCAGTACTTC
many,TRBJ1-2,.,TRBV20-1,CSARRGPGANDDYTF,TGCAGTGCTAGAAGGGGTCCAGGGGCCAACGATGACTACACCTTC
few,TRBJ2-3,.,TRBV6-1,CASRPEGSSTDTQYF,TGTGCCAGCCGGCCCGAAGGGTCTAGCACAGATACGCAGTATTTT
many,TRBJ2-1,TRBD2,TRBV5-1,CASSLTSGGPAEQFF,TGCGCCAGCAGCCTAACTAGCGGAGGCCCCGCTGAGCAGTTCTTC
few,TRBJ2-7,.,TRBV20-1,CSASRGSGRSYEQYF,TGCAGTGCTAGTCGAGGCAGCGGGCGCTCCTACGAGCAGTACTTC
.,TRBJ2-1,.,TRBV7-9,CASSPRDNYNEQFF,TGTGCCAGCAGCCCTCGAGATAATTACAATGAGCAGTTCTTC
many,TRBJ2-1,TRBD2,TRBV5-1,CASSLVYAGGHSYNEQFF,TGCGCCAGCAGCTTGGTTTATGCGGGAGGCCACTCCTACAATGAGCAGTTCTTC
many,TRBJ2-7,.,TRBV6-5,CASSYSPGSSYEQYF,TGTGCCAGCAGTTACTCGCCGGGAAGCTCCTACGAGCAGTACTTC
many,TRBJ2-3,TRBD2,TRBV7-3,CASSLKSTSGMDTQYF,TGTGCCAGCAGCTTAAAGTCGACTAGCGGGATGGATACGCAGTATTTT
many,TRBJ2-7,.,TRBV29-1,CSVEAHGDREQYF,TGCAGCGTTGAAGCGCACGGGGACCGCGAGCAGTACTTC
many,TRBJ1-2,.,TRBV20-1,CSARDHGGRPYYGYTF,TGCAGTGCTAGAGATCATGGCGGCAGACCCTACTATGGCTACACCTTC
many,TRBJ1-5,.,TRBV5-6,CASSFGTSLSNQPQHF,TGTGCCAGCAGTTTCGGGACCTCCCTTAGCAATCAGCCCCAGCATTTT
.,TRBJ2-3,.,TRBV24-1,CATSDLRTDTQYF,TGTGCCACCAGTGATTTAAGGACAGATACGCAGTATTTT
many,TRBJ2-3,.,TRBV2,CASPKRVVTDTQYF,TGTGCCAGCCCAAAAAGGGTCGTGACAGATACGCAGTATTTT
.,TRBJ2-2,TRBD1,TRBV24-1,CATRDRITGELFF,TGTGCCACCAGGGACAGGATTACCGGGGAGCTGTTTTTT
many,TRBJ1-2,.,TRBV6-1,CASNSRHDYGYTF,TGTGCCAGCAACTCAAGACACGACTATGGCTACACCTTC
many,TRBJ2-2,TRBD1,TRBV7-9,CASSFTGVTGELFF,TGTGCCAGCAGCTTTACAGGGGTCACCGGGGAGCTGTTTTTT